The 20 T cell receptor beta chains below all came from one sample that was sequenced in a study of Graves' ophthalmopathy and Graves' hyperthyroidism. RNA transcripts were the source from which TCR beta CDR3 regions were amplified. Second-round multiplex PCR came after first-round RT-PCR with HTBI primers. TCRdb called the multiplex PCR reads again in MiXCR, with one record for every CDR3 protein. Of around 40,000 distinct CDR3 sequences listed, around 52% are singletons. The sequencing sample was made of peripheral blood. The receptors shown here come from an adult man with Graves' ophthalmopathy.

The chain is built from TRBV20-1 and TRBJ2-5; 7 bases map to TRBD1. J gave up 5 bases and V 2 bases, and 14 bases lay outside the gene matches. The CDR3 sequence is 16 residues long. Germline V gene sequence: CDR1 DFQATT, CDR2 SNEGSKA (reference sequence). CDR3 residues: CSARRNPTGFAETQYF. The CDR3 coding sequence is TGCAGTGCTAGACGCAATCCGACAGGGTTTGCCGAGACCCAGTACTTC.

The chain employs TRBV29-1 and TRBJ1-2, with D possibly matching TRBD1 (6 bases). Germline loops: CDR1 SQVTM, CDR2 ANQGSEA. This CDR3 spans 11 amino acids. The CDR3 sequence: CSYGGLYGYTF. DNA for the CDR3: TGCAGTTACGGGGGCCTCTATGGCTACACCTTC.

This clonotype was picked up many times. The chain joins TRBV12-3 or TRBV12-4 to TRBJ2-3; 7 bases align to TRBD1. The CDR3 is 13 amino acids. With V trimmed by 7 bases and J by 11 bases, 12 bases remained unmatched. The CDR3 loop is CASKSSGGVMQYF. As DNA, the CDR3 is TGTGCCAGCAAGAGTTCAGGGGGAGTTATGCAGTATTTT.

This clonotype was observed many times. CDR3 in amino acids: CASSLSGISYNEQFF. The CDR3 DNA is TGTGCCAGCAGCTTGAGCGGGATCTCCTACAATGAGCAGTTCTTC. The chain employs TRBV5-6 and TRBJ2-1; the match to TRBD2 covers 7 bases. Trimming at V came to 1 base and at J to 0 bases, leaving 1 base not matched to a gene. Germline V gene data show CDR1 as SGHDT and CDR2 as YYEEEE. This CDR3 is built from 15 residues.

As concerns this clonotype: A clone one base away is much larger, so this may be a read error. CDR3: CASSPLGETQYF. In DNA, the CDR3 is TGTGCCAGCAGCCCCCTCGGAGAGACGCAGTATTTT. The chain uses TRBV3-1 and TRBJ2-3; D not resolved. The length of the CDR3 is 12 residues. The germline V gene encodes CDR1 LGHDT and CDR2 YNNKEL (reference sequence). With 4 bases removed from V and 9 bases from J, the gap between germline ends came to 11 bases.

The genes are TRBV20-1 and TRBJ2-1; no reliable D call. Germline CDR1 and CDR2: DFQATT and SNEGSKA (reference sequence). The length of the CDR3 is 13 residues. The V end lost 3 bases, the J end lost 10 bases, and 16 bases lay between the germline ends. In DNA, the CDR3 is TGCAGTGCTAGTGAGGCGCCAGGTTTGGAGCAGTTCTTC. Its translation: CSASEAPGLEQFF.

The chain recombines TRBV25-1 with TRBJ2-1, with 9 nucleotides matching TRBD2. This CDR3 has 15 amino acids. The J segment lost 6 bases and the V segment lost 6 bases, leaving 9 bases of the junction unmatched. The germline V gene has CDR1 MGHDK and CDR2 SYGVNS. This chain's CDR3 is CASRGAGGLGNEQFF. Written as DNA, the CDR3 is TGTGCCAGCAGGGGGGCGGGGGGGCTCGGCAATGAGCAGTTCTTC.

This clonotype was recorded only once. CDR3 coding DNA: TGTGCCAGCAGCTTAGGCAGGGGGCTTCTGTCACCCCTCCACTTT. Amino acids: CASSLGRGLLSPLHF. The chain has TRBV7-3 and TRBJ1-6, with TRBD1 matching 8 bases. V shed 2 bases, J shed 10 bases, and the junction held 7 bases outside the gene matches. CDR3 length equals 15 residues. Germline V gene lookup returns CDR1 SGHTA and CDR2 FQGTGA.

A note on this clonotype: At one end, the junction sequence differs from germline, possibly due to a read error. The chain employs TRBV19 and TRBJ2-1; 7 nucleotides line up with TRBD2. The CDR3 consists of 14 residues. Per germline, CDR1 LNHDA and CDR2 SQIVND (reference sequence). The CDR3 bases are TGTGTCAGTAGGTTTGGGACGGGGGGCAATGAGCAGTTCTTC. Its protein product is CVSRFGTGGNEQFF.

V and J are TRBV7-2 and TRBJ2-5, with D possibly TRBD2 on 6 matching bases. V was shortened by 7 bases and J by 2 bases, with 14 bases between the two germline ends. Germline CDR1 and CDR2: SGHTA and FQGNSA. The CDR3 consists of 14 residues. CDR3 bases: TGTGCCAGCACCCTTCGGGGGAGGCAAGAGACCCAGTACTTC. Its translation: CASTLRGRQETQYF.

The rearrangement joins TRBV30 to TRBJ1-2; TRBD1 is a possible D gene (6 bases). V was trimmed by 2 bases and J by 4 bases, leaving 14 bases between them. The CDR3 runs 14 residues. The germline V gene has CDR1 GTSNPN and CDR2 SVGIG (reference sequence). This CDR3 reads CAWSRGAVFYGYTF. DNA for the CDR3: TGTGCCTGGAGTCGGGGGGCGGTTTTCTATGGCTACACCTTC.

In its sample, this clonotype was seen many times. This sequence joins TRBV11-2 and TRBJ2-2; the D gene is possibly TRBD2 (6 bases). The germline gives CDR1 SGHAT, CDR2 FQNNGV. The CDR3 extends over 17 amino acids. V lost 1 base and J 6 bases, leaving 18 bases between the germline ends. The CDR3 sequence is CASSLASQRLVAGELFF. The CDR3 DNA sequence: TGTGCCAGCAGCTTAGCGTCCCAACGACTAGTAGCCGGGGAGCTGTTTTTT.

This clonotype was seen ten or more times. The chain couples TRBV29-1 to TRBJ2-2, with 9 bases that match TRBD2. V lost 0 bases, J lost 2 bases, and 4 bases stayed unmatched. The CDR3 totals 16 residues. Germline CDR1 SQVTM, CDR2 ANQGSEA. The CDR3: CSVEDTSGLNTGELFF. CDR3 sequence (DNA): TGCAGCGTTGAAGATACTAGCGGGCTTAACACCGGGGAGCTGTTTTTT.

The chain uses TRBV7-3 and TRBJ1-2, with no clear D. Trimming removed 3 bases at V and 5 bases at J, with 19 bases between. Germline CDR1 reads SGHTA; CDR2 reads FQGTGA. The CDR3 spans 16 residues. The DNA for the CDR3 is TGTGCCAGCAGCTTGTACTTTTTGGACGAGCAGTATGGCTACACCTTC. Amino acid sequence: CASSLYFLDEQYGYTF.

The chain is built from TRBV19 and TRBJ2-2; perhaps D is TRBD1 or TRBD2 (6 bases each). V dropped 9 bases and J dropped 7 bases, with 27 bases sitting between them. The germline V gene encodes CDR1 LNHDA and CDR2 SQIVND (reference sequence). This CDR3 spans 17 amino acids. CDR3 region: CASTLLARGDLGGELFF. CDR3 DNA sequence: TGTGCCAGCACCCTCCTAGCGAGGGGGGACCTAGGCGGGGAGCTGTTTTTT.

This clonotype was seen a handful of times. With a much larger clone just one base away, this may be a read error. V is TRBV6-5 and J is TRBJ1-1; a possible D gene is TRBD1 (5 bases). Germline CDR1 and CDR2: MNHEY and SVGAGI. CDR3 size: 13 residues. CDR3 sequence: CASSRDVNTEACF. CDR3 in DNA: TGTGCCAGCAGCCGGGACGTGAACACTGAAGCTTGCTTT.

This clonotype was detected many times. The J gene is TRBJ1-1, the V gene TRBV11-2, with 8 bases matching TRBD1. The length of the CDR3 is 15 residues. V gave up 8 bases and J gave up 0 bases; unmatched junction bases: 8. Germline V gene sequence: CDR1 SGHAT, CDR2 FQNNGV. DNA for the CDR3: TGTGCCAGCCCCGGGACAGGCCTCATGAACACTGAAGCTTTCTTT. It encodes CASPGTGLMNTEAFF.

With regard to this clonotype: Since a much larger clone is just one base distant, this may be a read error. V is TRBV24-1 and J is TRBJ1-4, with D unresolved. This CDR3 has 13 amino acids. Germline CDR1 is KGHDR and CDR2 is SFDVKD. CDR3 loop: CASSLLLNEKLFF. The CDR3 DNA is TGTGCCAGCAGTTTACTCCTTAATGAAAAACTGTTTTTT.

V and J are TRBV15 and TRBJ2-5; maybe TRBD2 (5 bases). CDR1 is LNHNV and CDR2 is YYDKDF in the germline V gene (reference sequence). The CDR3 runs 14 residues. Deletions cut 0 bases from V and 5 bases from J, with 10 bases between. CDR3: CATSRDVGEETQYF. CDR3 nucleotides: TGTGCCACCAGCAGAGATGTCGGGGAGGAGACCCAGTACTTC.

The rearrangement joins TRBV6-5 to TRBJ2-2; D is undetermined. Trimming cost V 8 bases and J 7 bases, with 8 bases left between them. Looked up from germline, CDR1 is MNHEY and CDR2 is SVGAGI. This CDR3 spans 11 amino acids. CDR3 in DNA: TGTGCCAGCTCCTCTAGCGGGGAGCTGTTTTTT. The encoded protein is CASSSSGELFF.